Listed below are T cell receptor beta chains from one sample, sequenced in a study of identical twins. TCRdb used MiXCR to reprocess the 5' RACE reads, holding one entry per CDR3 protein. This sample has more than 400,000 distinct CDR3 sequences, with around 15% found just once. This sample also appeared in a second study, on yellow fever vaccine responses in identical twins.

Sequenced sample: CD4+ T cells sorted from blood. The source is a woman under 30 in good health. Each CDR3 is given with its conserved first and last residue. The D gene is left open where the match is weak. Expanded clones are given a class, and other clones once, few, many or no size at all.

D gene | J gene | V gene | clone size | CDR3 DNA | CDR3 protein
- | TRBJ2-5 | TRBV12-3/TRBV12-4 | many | TGTGCCAGCAGCTATGACACAGGGATTCGGGAGACCCAGTACTTC | CASSYDTGIRETQYF
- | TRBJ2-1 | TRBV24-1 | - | TGTGCCACCAGTGACTATCAGACGGGCAATGAGCAGTTCTTC | CATSDYQTGNEQFF
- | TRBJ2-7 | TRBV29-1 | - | TGCAGCGTTGAAGATCGGGCTCAGTCCTACGAGCAGTACTTC | CSVEDRAQSYEQYF
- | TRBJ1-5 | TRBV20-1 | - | TGCAGTGCTAAGTCGACAGGCCTAACGAGCAATCAGCCCCAGCATTTT | CSAKSTGLTSNQPQHF
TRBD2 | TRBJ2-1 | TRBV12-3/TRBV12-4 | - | TGTGCCAGCAGTCCCGGGGCTAGCGGGAGGGCCGCTGAGAATGAGCAGTTCTTC | CASSPGASGRAAENEQFF
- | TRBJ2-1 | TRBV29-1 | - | TGCAGCGTTGAAGTAAGTGGGGTGAACGTTGAGCAGTTCTTC | CSVEVSGVNVEQFF
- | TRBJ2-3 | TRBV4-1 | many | TGCGCCAGCAGCCAAGGACCAGGCACAGATACGCAGTATTTT | CASSQGPGTDTQYF
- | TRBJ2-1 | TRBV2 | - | TGTGCCAGCACCCGAAGTCGGGGCGTCGGGGGCAATGAGCAGTTCTTC | CASTRSRGVGGNEQFF
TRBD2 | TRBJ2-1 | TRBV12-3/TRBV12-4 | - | TGTGCCAGCAGTTTCGTTTCCGCGGGAGGGGGGAATGAGCAGTTCTTC | CASSFVSAGGGNEQFF
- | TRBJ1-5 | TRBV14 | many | TGTGCCAGCAGCCAAGAGGGGCCGAGCAATCAGCCCCAGCATTTT | CASSQEGPSNQPQHF
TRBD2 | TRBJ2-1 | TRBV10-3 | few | TGTGCCATCAGTGAGTCGTCGGGGGGGGGAGACTACAATGAGCAGTTCTTC | CAISESSGGGDYNEQFF
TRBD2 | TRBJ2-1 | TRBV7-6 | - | TGTGCCAGCAGCCGCGGGACTAGCGGGAGCCATGAGCAGTTCTTC | CASSRGTSGSHEQFF
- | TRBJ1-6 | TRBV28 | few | TGTGCCAGCAGTTCCAGGGCCCGAGGTTCACCCCTCCACTTT | CASSSRARGSPLHF
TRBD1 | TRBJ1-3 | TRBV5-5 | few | TGTGCCAGCAGCTTGAAGACAGGGGGAAACACCATATATTTT | CASSLKTGGNTIYF
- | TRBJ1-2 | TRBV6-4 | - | TGTGCCAGCAGTAACGGACGCGGGGTATATGGCTACACCTTC | CASSNGRGVYGYTF
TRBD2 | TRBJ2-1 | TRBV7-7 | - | TGTGCCAGCAGCCTAGGGTTTGGACTAGCGTCGCATGAGCAGTTCTTC | CASSLGFGLASHEQFF
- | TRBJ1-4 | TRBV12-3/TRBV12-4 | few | TGTGCCAGCACCCAAGGACGGATCGTTAATGAAAAACTGTTTTTT | CASTQGRIVNEKLFF